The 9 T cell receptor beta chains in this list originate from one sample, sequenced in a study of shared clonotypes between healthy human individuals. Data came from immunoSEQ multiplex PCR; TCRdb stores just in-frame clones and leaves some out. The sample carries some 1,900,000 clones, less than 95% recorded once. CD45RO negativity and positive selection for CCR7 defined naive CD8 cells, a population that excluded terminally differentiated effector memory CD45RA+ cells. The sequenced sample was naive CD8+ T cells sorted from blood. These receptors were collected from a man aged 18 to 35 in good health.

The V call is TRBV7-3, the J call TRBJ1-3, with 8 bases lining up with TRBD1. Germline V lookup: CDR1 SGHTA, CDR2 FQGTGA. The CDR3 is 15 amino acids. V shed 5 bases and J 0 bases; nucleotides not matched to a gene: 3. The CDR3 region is CASSPDRGSGNTIYF. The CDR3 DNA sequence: TGTGCCAGCAGCCCCGACAGGGGCTCTGGAAACACCATATATTTT.

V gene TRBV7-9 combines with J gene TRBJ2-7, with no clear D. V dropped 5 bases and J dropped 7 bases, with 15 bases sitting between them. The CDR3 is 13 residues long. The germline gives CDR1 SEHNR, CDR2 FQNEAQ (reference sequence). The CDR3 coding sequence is TGTGCCAGCAGCCTACGCCCGCCCGGGGAGCAGTACTTC. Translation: CASSLRPPGEQYF.

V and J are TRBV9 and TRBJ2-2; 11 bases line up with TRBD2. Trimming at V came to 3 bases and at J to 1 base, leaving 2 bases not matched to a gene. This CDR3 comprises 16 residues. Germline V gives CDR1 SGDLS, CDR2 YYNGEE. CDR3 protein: CASSGLAGLNTGELFF. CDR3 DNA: TGTGCCAGCAGCGGACTAGCGGGGTTGAACACCGGGGAGCTGTTTTTT. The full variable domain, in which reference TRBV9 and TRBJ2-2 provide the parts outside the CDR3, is DSGVTQTPKHLITATGQRVTLRCSPRSGDLSVYWYQQSLDQGLQFLIQYYNGEERAKGNILERFSAQQFPDLHSELNLSSLELGDSALYFCASSGLAGLNTGELFFGEGSRLTVL.

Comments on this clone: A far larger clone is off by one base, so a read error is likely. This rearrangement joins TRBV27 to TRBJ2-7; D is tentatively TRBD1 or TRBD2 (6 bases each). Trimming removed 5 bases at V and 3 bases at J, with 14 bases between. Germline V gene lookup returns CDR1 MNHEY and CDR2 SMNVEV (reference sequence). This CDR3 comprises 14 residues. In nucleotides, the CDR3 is TGTGCCAGCAGTCATTGGGGGGCGATCTACGAGCAGTACTTC. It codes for CASSHWGAIYEQYF.

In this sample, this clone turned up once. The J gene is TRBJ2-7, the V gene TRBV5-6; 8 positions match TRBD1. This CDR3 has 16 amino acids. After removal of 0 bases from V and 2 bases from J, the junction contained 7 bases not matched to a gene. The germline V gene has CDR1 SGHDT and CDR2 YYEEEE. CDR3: CASSLASGTGAYEQYF. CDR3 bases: TGTGCCAGCAGCTTGGCTTCCGGGACAGGTGCCTACGAGCAGTACTTC.

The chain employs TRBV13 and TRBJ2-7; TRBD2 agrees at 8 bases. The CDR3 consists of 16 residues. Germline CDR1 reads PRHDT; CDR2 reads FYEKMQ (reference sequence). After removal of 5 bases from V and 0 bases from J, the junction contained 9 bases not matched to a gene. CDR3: CASSPRSGGFSYEQYF. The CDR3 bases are TGTGCCAGCAGCCCTCGTTCGGGGGGGTTCTCCTACGAGCAGTACTTC.

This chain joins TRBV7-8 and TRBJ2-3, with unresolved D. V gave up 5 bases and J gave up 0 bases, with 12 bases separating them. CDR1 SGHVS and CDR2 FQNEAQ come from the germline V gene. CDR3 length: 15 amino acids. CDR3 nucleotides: TGTGCCAGCAGCCTCGACCAGCCTAGCACAGATACGCAGTATTTT. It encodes CASSLDQPSTDTQYF.

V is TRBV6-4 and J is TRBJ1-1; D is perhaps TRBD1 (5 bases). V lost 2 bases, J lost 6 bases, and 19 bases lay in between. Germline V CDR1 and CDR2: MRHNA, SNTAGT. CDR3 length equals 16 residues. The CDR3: CASSDPLPDLGAEAFF. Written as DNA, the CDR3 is TGTGCCAGCAGTGACCCCCTTCCGGATCTAGGGGCTGAAGCTTTCTTT.

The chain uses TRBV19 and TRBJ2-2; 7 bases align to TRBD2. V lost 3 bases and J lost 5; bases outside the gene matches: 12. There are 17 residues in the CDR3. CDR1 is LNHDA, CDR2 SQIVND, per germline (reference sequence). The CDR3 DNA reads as TGTGCCAGTAGTATGTCGGGTGCGGGAGTAATAACCGGGGAGCTGTTTTTT. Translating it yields CASSMSGAGVITGELFF.